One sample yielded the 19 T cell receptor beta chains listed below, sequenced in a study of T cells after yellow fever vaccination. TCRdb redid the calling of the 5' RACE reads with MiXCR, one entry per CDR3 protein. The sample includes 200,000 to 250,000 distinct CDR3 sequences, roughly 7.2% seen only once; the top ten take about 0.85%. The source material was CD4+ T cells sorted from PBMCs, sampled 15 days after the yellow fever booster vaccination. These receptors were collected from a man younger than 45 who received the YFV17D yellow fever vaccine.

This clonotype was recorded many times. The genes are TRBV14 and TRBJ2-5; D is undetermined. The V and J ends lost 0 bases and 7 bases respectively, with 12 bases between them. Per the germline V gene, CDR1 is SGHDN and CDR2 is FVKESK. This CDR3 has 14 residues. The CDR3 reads CASSQDGAPGTQYF. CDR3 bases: TGTGCCAGCAGCCAAGATGGAGCTCCAGGGACCCAGTACTTC.

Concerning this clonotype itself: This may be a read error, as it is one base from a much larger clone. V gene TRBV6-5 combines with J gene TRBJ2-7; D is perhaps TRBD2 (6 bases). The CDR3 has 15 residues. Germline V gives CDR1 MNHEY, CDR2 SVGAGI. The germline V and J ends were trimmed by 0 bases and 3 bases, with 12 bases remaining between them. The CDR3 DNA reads TGTGCCAGCAGTTACTCCATAGGGCGGGACTACGAGCAGTACTTC. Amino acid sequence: CASSYSIGRDYEQYF.

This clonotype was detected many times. The DNA for the CDR3 is TGCGCCAGCAGCCAAGATCGACCGGAGAATGGGGAGCAGTACTTC. Its translation: CASSQDRPENGEQYF. The chain has TRBV4-3 and TRBJ2-7; D is unclear. The germline V and J ends were trimmed by 0 bases and 7 bases, with 16 bases remaining between them. The CDR3 length is 15 residues. The germline CDR1 and CDR2 sequences are LGHNA and YSLEER.

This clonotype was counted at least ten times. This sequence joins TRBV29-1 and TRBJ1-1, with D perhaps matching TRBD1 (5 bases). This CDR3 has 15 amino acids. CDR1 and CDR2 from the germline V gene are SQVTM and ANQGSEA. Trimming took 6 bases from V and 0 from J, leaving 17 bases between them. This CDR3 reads CSVGGGVVVNTEAFF. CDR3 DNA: TGCAGCGTCGGCGGGGGGGTAGTGGTGAACACTGAAGCTTTCTTT. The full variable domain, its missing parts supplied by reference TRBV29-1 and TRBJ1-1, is SAVISQKPSRDICQRGTSLTIQCQVDSQVTMMFWYRQQPGQSLTLIATANQGSEATYESGFVIDKFPISRPNLTFSTLTVSNMSPEDSSIYLCSVGGGVVVNTEAFFGQGTRLTVV.

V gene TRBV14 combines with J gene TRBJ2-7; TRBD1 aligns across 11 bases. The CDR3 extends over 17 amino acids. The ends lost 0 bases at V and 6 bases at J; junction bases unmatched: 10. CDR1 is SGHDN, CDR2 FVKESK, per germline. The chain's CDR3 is CASSQDRWDRGAGEQYF. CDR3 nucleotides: TGTGCCAGCAGCCAAGATCGTTGGGACAGGGGGGCTGGCGAGCAGTACTTC.

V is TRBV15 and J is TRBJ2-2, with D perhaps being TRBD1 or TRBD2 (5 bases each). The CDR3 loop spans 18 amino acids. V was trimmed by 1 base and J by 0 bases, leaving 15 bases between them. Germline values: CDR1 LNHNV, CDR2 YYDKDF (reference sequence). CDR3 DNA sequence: TGTGCCACCAGCAGAGGAGGGGCGATCGATACGAACACCGGGGAGCTGTTTTTT. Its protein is CATSRGGAIDTNTGELFF.

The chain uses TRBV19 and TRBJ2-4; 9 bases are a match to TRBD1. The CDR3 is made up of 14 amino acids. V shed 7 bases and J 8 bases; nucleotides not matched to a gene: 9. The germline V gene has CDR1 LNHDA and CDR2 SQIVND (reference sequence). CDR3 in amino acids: CASNFGQGYHIQYF. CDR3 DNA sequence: TGTGCCAGTAACTTTGGACAGGGGTATCACATTCAGTACTTC.

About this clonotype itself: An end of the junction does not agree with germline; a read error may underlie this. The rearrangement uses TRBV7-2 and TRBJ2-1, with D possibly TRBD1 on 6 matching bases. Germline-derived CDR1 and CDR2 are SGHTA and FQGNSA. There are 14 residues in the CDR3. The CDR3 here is CAGSFQGPYNEQFF. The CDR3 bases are TGTGCCGGCAGCTTCCAGGGGCCCTACAATGAGCAGTTCTTC.

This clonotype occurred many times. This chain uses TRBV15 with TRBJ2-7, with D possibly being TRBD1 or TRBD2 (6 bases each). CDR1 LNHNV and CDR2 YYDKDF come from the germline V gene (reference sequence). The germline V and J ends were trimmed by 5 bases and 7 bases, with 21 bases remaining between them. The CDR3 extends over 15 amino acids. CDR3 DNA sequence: TGTGCCACCAGCCGACCCGGGGGCGAATCCTCTGAGCAGTACTTC. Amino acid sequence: CATSRPGGESSEQYF.

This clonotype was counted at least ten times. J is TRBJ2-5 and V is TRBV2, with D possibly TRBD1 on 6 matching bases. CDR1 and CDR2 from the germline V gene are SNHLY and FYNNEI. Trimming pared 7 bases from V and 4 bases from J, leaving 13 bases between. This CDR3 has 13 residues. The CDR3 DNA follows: TGTGCCAGCACCGAACAGGGTAGAGAGACCCAGTACTTC. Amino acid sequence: CASTEQGRETQYF.

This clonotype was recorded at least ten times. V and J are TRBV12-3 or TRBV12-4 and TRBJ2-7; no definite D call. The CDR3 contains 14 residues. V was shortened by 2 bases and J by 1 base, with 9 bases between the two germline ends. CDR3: CASSLSYKSYEQYF. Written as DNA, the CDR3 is TGTGCCAGCAGTTTAAGCTACAAGTCCTACGAGCAGTACTTC.

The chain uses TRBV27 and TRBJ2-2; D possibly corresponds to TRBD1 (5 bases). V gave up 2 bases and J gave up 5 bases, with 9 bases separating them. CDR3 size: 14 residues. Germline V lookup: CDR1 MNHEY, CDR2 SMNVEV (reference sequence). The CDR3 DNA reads TGTGCCAGCAGTTTACCACAGGATACCGGGGAGCTGTTTTTT. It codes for CASSLPQDTGELFF.

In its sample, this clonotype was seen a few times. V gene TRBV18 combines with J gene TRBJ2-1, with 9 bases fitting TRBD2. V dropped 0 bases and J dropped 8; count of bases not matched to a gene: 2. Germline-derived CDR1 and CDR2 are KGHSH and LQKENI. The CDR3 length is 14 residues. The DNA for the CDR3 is TGTGCCAGCTCACCACCGGGACTAGCCCATGAGCAGTTCTTC. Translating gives CASSPPGLAHEQFF.

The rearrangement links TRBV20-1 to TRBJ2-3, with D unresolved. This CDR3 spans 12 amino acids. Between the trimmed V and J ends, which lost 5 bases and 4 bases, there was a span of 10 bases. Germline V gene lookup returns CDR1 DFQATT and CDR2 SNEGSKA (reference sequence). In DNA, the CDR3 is TGCAGTGCTCCCCTGGCGGCAGATACGCAGTATTTT. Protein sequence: CSAPLAADTQYF.

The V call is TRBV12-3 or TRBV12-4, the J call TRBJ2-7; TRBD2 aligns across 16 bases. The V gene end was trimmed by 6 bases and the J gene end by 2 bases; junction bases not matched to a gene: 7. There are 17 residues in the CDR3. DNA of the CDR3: TGTGCCAGCAGGCCGGGACTAGCGGGAGGGCCCGCCTACGAGCAGTACTTC. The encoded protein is CASRPGLAGGPAYEQYF.

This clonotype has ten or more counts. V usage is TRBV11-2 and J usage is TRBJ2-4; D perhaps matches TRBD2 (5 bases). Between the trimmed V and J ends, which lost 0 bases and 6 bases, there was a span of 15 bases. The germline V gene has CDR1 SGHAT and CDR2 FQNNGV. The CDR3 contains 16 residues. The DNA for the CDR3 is TGTGCCAGCAGCTTAGACGTGGCCGCTCGGGGAAACATTCAGTACTTC. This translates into CASSLDVAARGNIQYF.

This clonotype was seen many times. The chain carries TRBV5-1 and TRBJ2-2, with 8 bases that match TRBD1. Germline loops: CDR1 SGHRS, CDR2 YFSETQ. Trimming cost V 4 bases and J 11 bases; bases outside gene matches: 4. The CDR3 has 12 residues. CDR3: CASSVGQGELFF. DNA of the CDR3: TGCGCCAGCAGCGTCGGACAGGGAGAGCTGTTTTTT.

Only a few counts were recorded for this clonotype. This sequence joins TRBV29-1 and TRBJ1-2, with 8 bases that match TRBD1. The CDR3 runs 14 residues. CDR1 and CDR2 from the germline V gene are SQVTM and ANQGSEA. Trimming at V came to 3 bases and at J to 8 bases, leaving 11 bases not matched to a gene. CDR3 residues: CSVETTQGARGYTF. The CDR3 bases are TGCAGCGTTGAGACCACCCAGGGGGCGCGGGGCTACACCTTC. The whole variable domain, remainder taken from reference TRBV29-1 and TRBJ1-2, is SAVISQKPSRDICQRGTSLTIQCQVDSQVTMMFWYRQQPGQSLTLIATANQGSEATYESGFVIDKFPISRPNLTFSTLTVSNMSPEDSSIYLCSVETTQGARGYTFGSGTRLTVV.

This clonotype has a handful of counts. In nucleotides, the CDR3 is TGCGCCAGCACGCTTAATCCAGGGACCGCCAAAAACATTCAGTACTTC. Its protein product is CASTLNPGTAKNIQYF. The chain combines TRBV5-1 with TRBJ2-4; D possibly uses TRBD1 or TRBD2 (5 bases each). CDR1 is SGHRS and CDR2 is YFSETQ in the germline V gene. The V and J ends lost 6 bases and 1 base respectively, with 17 bases between them. The CDR3 extends over 16 amino acids.